The rows below give T cell receptor beta chains drawn from one sample of a study of cytomegalovirus exposure and HLA in healthy donors. TCRdb's table, derived via immunoSEQ multiplex PCR, lists solely in-frame clones and lacks some. The sample records 100,000 or so clones, 81% being singletons. Sequencing was carried out using PBMCs. Receptor source: a man aged 35-49 years in good health and CMV-seropositive. CDR3s include the opening cysteine and the closing phenylalanine or tryptophan. D genes are given only for firm matches. Rows may omit the clone size; those that give it use once, few, many or a size class.

>TRBV10-3|TRBJ1-1|NA|NA
TGTGCCATCACCGGGGAGACGAACACTGAAGCTTTCTTT
CAITGETNTEAFF
>TRBV18|TRBJ2-1|NA|TRBD1
TGTGCCAGCTCACCACTAGGACAGGCCACAAATGAGCAGTTCTTC
CASSPLGQATNEQFF
>TRBV2|TRBJ1-2|NA|TRBD1
TGTGCCAGCAGCCAGACAGGGGCCTATGGCTACACCTTC
CASSQTGAYGYTF
>TRBV6-5|TRBJ1-1|NA|NA
TGTGCCAGCAGCCAGAACAGTATTGAAGCTTTCTTT
CASSQNSIEAFF
>TRBV2|TRBJ1-1|few|TRBD1
TGTGCCAGCAGATTGACAGGGGGAGAGAACACTGAAGCTTTCTTT
CASRLTGGENTEAFF
>TRBV6-6|TRBJ1-5|NA|NA
TGTGCCAGCAGTTACCCAGTCCAGGGTCAGGGTCAGCCCCAGCATTTT
CASSYPVQGQGQPQHF
>TRBV11-2|TRBJ2-5|NA|TRBD2
TGTGCCAGCCGGACTAGCGGCCAAGAGACCCAGTACTTC
CASRTSGQETQYF
>TRBV11-1|TRBJ1-6|NA|NA
TGTGCCAGCAGTCCAGACGGGGAGATCCTCCACTTT
CASSPDGEILHF
>TRBV27|TRBJ2-2|NA|TRBD2
TGTGCCAGCAGTAGACTAGCGGGATTCACCGGGGAGCTGTTTTTT
CASSRLAGFTGELFF
>TRBV7-9|TRBJ2-7|NA|TRBD1
TGTTCCAGCAGCACAACCGGGACAGTATCCTACGAGCAGTACTTC
CSSSTTGTVSYEQYF
>TRBV6-5|TRBJ1-1|NA|NA
TGTGCCAGCAGCCCCCTGGGGGCTGGGACTGAAGCTTTCTTT
CASSPLGAGTEAFF
>TRBV7-6|TRBJ1-1|NA|NA
TGTGCCAGCAGCATGGGAGTCTACACTGAAGCTTTCTTT
CASSMGVYTEAFF
>TRBV18|TRBJ1-2|NA|TRBD1
TGTGCCAGCTCACCCGACAGGGGGCTTGGCTACACCTTC
CASSPDRGLGYTF
>TRBV28|TRBJ2-7|NA|TRBD1
TGTGCCAGCACCCCCCTCGGGACAGGAACCGCTGCCGAGCAGTACTTC
CASTPLGTGTAAEQYF
>TRBV10-3|TRBJ1-3|NA|NA
TGTGCCATCAGTGAGCTTGGAGTTCTCTCTGGAAACACCATATATTTT
CAISELGVLSGNTIYF
>TRBV5-3|TRBJ2-3|NA|TRBD1
TGTGCCAGCAGCTTTGGGACAGGGGCGACAGATACGCAGTATTTT
CASSFGTGATDTQYF
>TRBV19|TRBJ2-1|NA|TRBD1
TGTGCCAGTAGTACCGGGACAGGCCCGTCCTACAATGAGCAGTTCTTC
CASSTGTGPSYNEQFF
>TRBV6-1|TRBJ2-7|NA|TRBD2
TGTGCCAGCAGTGAAATCGGGACTAGTTTGTACGAGCAGTACTTC
CASSEIGTSLYEQYF
>TRBV15|TRBJ1-6|NA|NA
TGTGCCACCAGCAGAGAGGAGGACAGTAATTCACCCCTCCACTTT
CATSREEDSNSPLHF
>TRBV28|TRBJ1-1|NA|NA
TGTGCCAGCAGTTTATCCAGAATCACTGAAGCTTTCTTT
CASSLSRITEAFF
>TRBV6-5|TRBJ2-7|NA|NA
TGTGCCAGCACATTCGGGTACGAGCAGTACTTC
CASTFGYEQYF
>TRBV4-1|TRBJ2-5|NA|NA
TGCGCCAGCAGCCCTCCAGGGCGGACCCAGTACTTC
CASSPPGRTQYF
>TRBV5-4|TRBJ2-1|NA|TRBD1
TGTGCCAGCAGCTTGGGGACAGGGGGGTCCTACAATGAGCAGTTCTTC
CASSLGTGGSYNEQFF
>TRBV7-2|TRBJ2-5|few|TRBD2
TGTGCCAGCAGCTTAGAGGCGCGGGGGTTCCAAGAGACCCAGTACTTC
CASSLEARGFQETQYF
>TRBV11-1|TRBJ2-7|NA|TRBD1
TGTGCCAGCAGCTTAACCCCCCCCGGGACAGGCAAGTACGAGCAGTACTTC
CASSLTPPGTGKYEQYF
>TRBV25-1|TRBJ1-1|NA|NA
TGTGCCAGCCTATCCCGGGTCGCTAACACTGAAGCTTTCTTT
CASLSRVANTEAFF
>TRBV19|TRBJ1-4|NA|NA
TGTGCCAGTAGCCGGGACACCGCTGGGGCTAATGAAAAACTGTTTTTT
CASSRDTAGANEKLFF
>TRBV2|TRBJ2-6|NA|NA
TGTGCCAGCAGTGACCCAGGACAGCCGTTTGGGGCCAACGTCCTGACTTTC
CASSDPGQPFGANVLTF
>TRBV28|TRBJ2-7|once|NA
TGTGCCAGCACCCAACTGACCTACGAGCAGTACTTC
CASTQLTYEQYF
>TRBV6-1|TRBJ2-3|once|TRBD2
TGTGCCAGCAGTGAAGGTTGGACTAGCGGGCCGCTTAGCACAGATACGCAGTATTTT
CASSEGWTSGPLSTDTQYF
>TRBV30|TRBJ1-1|NA|TRBD1
TGTGCCTGGACCGGGACAGGGGGCACTGAAGCTTTCTTT
CAWTGTGGTEAFF
>TRBV6-5|TRBJ2-7|NA|TRBD2
TGTGCCAGCAGTTATTTTTATAGCGGGAACTACGAGCAGTACTTC
CASSYFYSGNYEQYF
>TRBV29-1|TRBJ2-3|NA|NA
TGCAGCGTTGGGCAGGGAAGGGGCACGCAGTATTTT
CSVGQGRGTQYF
>TRBV7-6|TRBJ2-1|NA|TRBD2
TGTGCCAGCAGTCGGACTAGCGGGGGGGCCGGTGAGCAGTTCTTC
CASSRTSGGAGEQFF
>TRBV5-1|TRBJ2-3|NA|NA
TGCGCCAGCAGTCCAGCAGGGGACGATACGCAGTATTTT
CASSPAGDDTQYF
>TRBV28|TRBJ1-2|once|TRBD1
TGTGCCATGTCCGGGACAGGGGGCTATGGCTACACCTTC
CAMSGTGGYGYTF
>TRBV5-5|TRBJ2-5|NA|TRBD1
TGTGCCAGCAGCTTGTTGGGACAGACGGAGACCCAGTACTTC
CASSLLGQTETQYF
>TRBV4-1|TRBJ2-7|NA|TRBD1
TGCGCCAGCAGCTACCCAGGGGGCTCTATCTACGAGCAGTACTTC
CASSYPGGSIYEQYF
>TRBV10-1|TRBJ2-7|NA|NA
TGCGCCAGCAGTGCCGGGGAACCGGGCGAGCAGTACTTC
CASSAGEPGEQYF
>TRBV11-1|TRBJ2-1|NA|NA
TGTGCCAGCAGCCAGGGCAGTAATGAGCAGTTCTTC
CASSQGSNEQFF
>TRBV5-5|TRBJ2-7|NA|NA
TGTGCCAGCAGCTTGGTAACCGCCTCCCACCTAGCCGAGCAGTACTTC
CASSLVTASHLAEQYF
>TRBV19|TRBJ2-7|NA|NA
TGTGCCAGTCACCCTGGGCAGGGGATTTACGAGCAGTACTTC
CASHPGQGIYEQYF
>TRBV7-9|TRBJ1-2|NA|NA
TGTGCCAGCAGCAACGCCTTCGGGGTCGAGGCTCATGGCTACACCTTC
CASSNAFGVEAHGYTF
>TRBV7-7|TRBJ2-5|NA|NA
TGTGCTAGCAGCTTAGGGGTGCAGGGGGAGACCCAGTACTTC
CASSLGVQGETQYF
>TRBV28|TRBJ2-2|NA|NA
TGTGCCAGCAGTTTGGGTAGCAGGGAGCTGTTTTTT
CASSLGSRELFF
>TRBV7-8|TRBJ2-7|NA|NA
TGTGCCAGCAGCGCTGGACAGTCCTACGAGCAGTACTTC
CASSAGQSYEQYF
>TRBV5-1|TRBJ2-3|few|NA
TGCGCCAGCAGCTTGGTAGGGGGTGCAGATACGCAGTATTTT
CASSLVGGADTQYF
>TRBV11-2|TRBJ1-1|NA|NA
TGTGCCAGCAGCTTAGGGGGTGGGAGAGACACTGAAGCTTTCTTT
CASSLGGGRDTEAFF
>TRBV18|TRBJ1-5|NA|TRBD1
TGTGCCAGCTCACCCAGCACGACAGGGATTCAGCCCCAGCATTTT
CASSPSTTGIQPQHF
>TRBV11-2|TRBJ2-1|NA|TRBD2
TGTGCCAGCAGGACTAGCGGGAGGCCTCCGGAGCAGTTCTTC
CASRTSGRPPEQFF
>TRBV5-3|TRBJ1-2|few|TRBD1
TGTGCCAGAAGCCTAACAGGGGTAACTAACTATGGCTACACCTTC
CARSLTGVTNYGYTF